Listed here are 14 T cell receptor beta chains from one sample, sequenced in a study of HIV-infected patients and healthy controls. TCRdb fed the 5' RACE reads into MiXCR, producing one record per CDR3 protein. The data contain about 63,000 distinct CDR3 sequences, approximately 15% of them singletons. The sequenced material came from CD4+ T cells from blood. The receptors stem from a human donor in good health.

The chain combines TRBV6-2 or TRBV6-3 with TRBJ2-1; 10 bases agree with TRBD2. Germline V CDR1 and CDR2: MNHEY, SVGEGT. This CDR3 is built from 17 residues. V was clipped by 4 bases and J by 0 bases; unmatched bases: 6. CDR3 sequence: CASSWAPSGSSYNEQFF. The CDR3, as DNA: TGTGCCAGCAGTTGGGCCCCTAGCGGGAGCTCCTACAATGAGCAGTTCTTC.

The chain is built from TRBV25-1 and TRBJ1-2; unclear D gene. This CDR3 is 12 amino acids long. Trimming took 0 bases from V and 8 from J, leaving 7 bases between them. Per germline, CDR1 MGHDK and CDR2 SYGVNS. This CDR3 is CASSEYGVGYTF. The CDR3 region has the DNA TGTGCCAGCAGTGAATATGGTGTGGGCTACACCTTC.

The genes are TRBV29-1 and TRBJ1-5, with 8 positions matching TRBD1. V shed 4 bases, J shed 4 bases, and the junction held 6 bases outside the gene matches. This CDR3 has 14 residues. Germline V lookup: CDR1 SQVTM, CDR2 ANQGSEA. CDR3 sequence reads: CSVVVGTGNQPQHF. CDR3 coding DNA: TGCAGCGTTGTAGTGGGGACAGGAAATCAGCCCCAGCATTTT. Filled out from reference TRBV29-1 and TRBJ1-5, the complete variable domain reads SAVISQKPSRDICQRGTSLTIQCQVDSQVTMMFWYRQQPGQSLTLIATANQGSEATYESGFVIDKFPISRPNLTFSTLTVSNMSPEDSSIYLCSVVVGTGNQPQHFGDGTRLSIL.

This CDR3 is CAISVSGLLSYEQYF. In DNA form, the CDR3 reads TGTGCCATCAGTGTATCAGGGTTATTGTCCTACGAGCAGTACTTC. This chain links TRBV10-3 with TRBJ2-7, with TRBD1 as a possible D gene (5 bases). The V end lost 4 bases, the J end lost 1 base, and 14 bases lay between the germline ends. Germline CDR1 reads ENHRY; CDR2 reads SYGVKD. The CDR3 is made up of 15 amino acids.

This clonotype has at least ten counts. The chain joins TRBV20-1 to TRBJ2-3; D is undetermined. V was trimmed by 5 bases and J by 3 bases, leaving 12 bases between them. The CDR3 runs 13 residues. The germline CDR1 and CDR2 sequences are DFQATT and SNEGSKA (reference sequence). CDR3 in DNA: TGCAGTGCTCCCAAGGACGGGACAGATACGCAGTATTTT. Protein: CSAPKDGTDTQYF.

The chain joins TRBV20-1 to TRBJ1-4; a possible D gene is TRBD1 (5 bases). V dropped 0 bases and J dropped 5 bases, with 13 bases sitting between them. Looked up from germline, CDR1 is DFQATT and CDR2 is SNEGSKA (reference sequence). This CDR3 has 15 amino acids. The CDR3 region has the DNA TGCAGTGCTAGAGATGGGAGACAGTCCAATGAAAAACTGTTTTTT. This translates into CSARDGRQSNEKLFF.

This clonotype was seen repeatedly, ten times or more. The chain joins TRBV29-1 to TRBJ1-2, with 10 bases that match TRBD1. CDR1 and CDR2 from the germline V gene are SQVTM and ANQGSEA. This CDR3 spans 14 amino acids. Germline trimming cut 6 bases from V and 3 bases from J; bases unmatched to any gene: 7. CDR3 residues: CSVRRQGADYGYTF. The CDR3 bases are TGCAGCGTCCGACGACAGGGGGCGGACTATGGCTACACCTTC.

This clonotype was observed a few times. The chain combines TRBV2 with TRBJ1-4; D is undetermined. The assigned J gene may be wrong: the sequence end matches TRBJ2-2 better. From germline, CDR1 is SNHLY and CDR2 FYNNEI. The CDR3 spans 12 residues. The CDR3, as DNA: TGTGCCAGCTCTCGGACCGAGTTGGAGCTGTTTTTT. This encodes CASSRTELELFF.

This chain joins TRBV15 and TRBJ2-4; possible D gene TRBD1, 5 bases. This CDR3 is built from 13 residues. Trimming shortened V by 4 bases and J by 3 bases, and 7 bases separated the two germline ends. CDR1 LNHNV and CDR2 YYDKDF come from the germline V gene (reference sequence). CDR3 sequence (DNA): TGTGCCACCAGCAAAGACAGCAAAAACATTCAGTACTTC. This sequence encodes CATSKDSKNIQYF. Variable domain in full (rest from reference TRBV15 and TRBJ2-4): DAMVIQNPRYQVTQFGKPVTLSCSQTLNHNVMYWYQQKSSQAPKLLFHYYDKDFNNEADTPDNFQSRRPNTSFCFLDIRSPGLGDTAMYLCATSKDSKNIQYFGAGTRLSVL.

V gene TRBV5-1 combines with J gene TRBJ2-2; 7 nucleotides align to TRBD1. The V segment lost 3 bases and the J segment 3 bases; nucleotides outside the gene matches: 5. The CDR3 is 15 residues long. The V gene's germline CDR1 is SGHRS and CDR2 YFSETQ. CDR3: CASSWGQRYTGELFF. The CDR3 region has the DNA TGCGCCAGCAGCTGGGGACAGCGCTACACCGGGGAGCTGTTTTTT.

This clonotype has more than one count but fewer than ten. The rearrangement links TRBV29-1 to TRBJ1-2, with unresolved D. The germline V gene has CDR1 SQVTM and CDR2 ANQGSEA. Trimming shortened V by 3 bases and J by 4 bases, and 6 bases separated the two germline ends. The CDR3 is 11 amino acids. CDR3 protein: CSVDSSYGYTF. In nucleotides, the CDR3 is TGCAGCGTTGACAGCTCCTATGGCTACACCTTC.

There are many counts of this clonotype. The chain joins TRBV7-2 to TRBJ1-2; 10 nucleotides agree with TRBD1. This CDR3 contains 14 residues. Germline CDR1 reads SGHTA; CDR2 reads FQGNSA. V lost 3 bases, J lost 6 bases, and 4 bases stayed unmatched. The CDR3 nucleotides are TGTGCCAGCAGCTTCGACAGGGGGCGCGATGGCTACACCTTC. Its protein is CASSFDRGRDGYTF.

CDR3 region: CASRDRDYNEQFF. CDR3 nucleotide sequence: TGTGCCAGCAGGGACCGGGACTACAATGAGCAGTTCTTC. The chain uses TRBV7-2 and TRBJ2-1; D is perhaps TRBD2 (5 bases). V gave up 6 bases and J gave up 3 bases, with 9 bases separating them. The CDR3 covers 13 residues. Germline CDR1 and CDR2: SGHTA and FQGNSA.

This clonotype was counted between two and nine times. The V gene is TRBV7-3, the J gene TRBJ2-3; 9 bases fit TRBD1. Germline CDR1 and CDR2: SGHTA and FQGTGA. V gave up 5 bases and J gave up 4 bases; unmatched junction bases: 10. The CDR3 spans 16 residues. The CDR3 coding sequence is TGTGCCAGCAGCCGCCTTGGACAGGGGTCCGCAGATACGCAGTATTTT. Its translation: CASSRLGQGSADTQYF.